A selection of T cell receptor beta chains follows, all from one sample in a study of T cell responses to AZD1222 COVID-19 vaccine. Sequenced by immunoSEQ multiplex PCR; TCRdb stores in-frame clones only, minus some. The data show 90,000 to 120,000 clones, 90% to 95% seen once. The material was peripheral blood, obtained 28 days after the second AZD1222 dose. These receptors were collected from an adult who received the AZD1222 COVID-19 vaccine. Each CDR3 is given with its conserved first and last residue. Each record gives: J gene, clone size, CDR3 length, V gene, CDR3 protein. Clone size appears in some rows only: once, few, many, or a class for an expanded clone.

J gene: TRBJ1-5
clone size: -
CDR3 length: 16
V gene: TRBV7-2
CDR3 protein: CASSPGTGPFNQPQHF

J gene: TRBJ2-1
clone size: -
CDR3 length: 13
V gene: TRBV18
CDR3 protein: CASSQGAEDEQFF

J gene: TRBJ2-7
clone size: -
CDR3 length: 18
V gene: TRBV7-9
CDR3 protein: CASSLAGSAGGTAYEQYF

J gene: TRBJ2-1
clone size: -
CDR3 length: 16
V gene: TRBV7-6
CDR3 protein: CASSFGQGLAGAEQFF

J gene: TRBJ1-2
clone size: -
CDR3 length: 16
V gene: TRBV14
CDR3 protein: CASSQEEGREVYGYTF

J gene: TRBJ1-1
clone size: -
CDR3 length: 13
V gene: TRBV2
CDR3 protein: CASSETRYAEAFF

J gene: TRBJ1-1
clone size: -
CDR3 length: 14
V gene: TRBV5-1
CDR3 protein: CASSLAPLNTEAFF

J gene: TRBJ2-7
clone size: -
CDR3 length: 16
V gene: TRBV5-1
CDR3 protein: CASSLRGSANSYEQYF

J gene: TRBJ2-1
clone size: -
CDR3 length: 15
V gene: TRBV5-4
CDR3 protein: CASSLGLAGYDEQFF

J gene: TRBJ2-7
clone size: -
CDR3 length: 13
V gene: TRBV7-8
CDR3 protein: CASSSTGGYEQYF

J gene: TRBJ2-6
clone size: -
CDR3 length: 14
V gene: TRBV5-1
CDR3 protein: CASSLTGLRNVLTF

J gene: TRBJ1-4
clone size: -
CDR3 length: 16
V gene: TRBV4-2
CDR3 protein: CASSQGRGTGVEKLFF

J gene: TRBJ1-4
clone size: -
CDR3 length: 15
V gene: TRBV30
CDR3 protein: CAWSQDVATNEKLFF

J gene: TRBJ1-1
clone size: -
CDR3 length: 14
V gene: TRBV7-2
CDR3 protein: CATEGPEGMAEAFF

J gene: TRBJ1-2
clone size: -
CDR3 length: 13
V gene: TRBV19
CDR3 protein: CASSIRDPMGYTF

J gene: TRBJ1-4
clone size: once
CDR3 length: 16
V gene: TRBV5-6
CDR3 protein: CASSFGPGTFNEKLFF

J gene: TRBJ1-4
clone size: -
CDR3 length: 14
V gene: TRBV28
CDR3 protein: CASRSGQGYEKLFF

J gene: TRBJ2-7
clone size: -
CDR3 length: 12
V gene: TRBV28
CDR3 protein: CASSRGSREQYF

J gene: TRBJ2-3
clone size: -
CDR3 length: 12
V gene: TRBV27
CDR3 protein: CASSFNTDTQYF

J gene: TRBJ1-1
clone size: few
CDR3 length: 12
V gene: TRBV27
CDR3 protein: CASSSPAAEAFF

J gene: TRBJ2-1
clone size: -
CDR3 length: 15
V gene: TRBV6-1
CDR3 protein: CASSEGLGSYNEQFF

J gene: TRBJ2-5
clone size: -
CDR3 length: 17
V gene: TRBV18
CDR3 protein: CASSPSGTSGGQETQYF

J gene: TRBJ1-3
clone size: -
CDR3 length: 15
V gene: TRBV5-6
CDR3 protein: CASSFGRYSGNTIYF

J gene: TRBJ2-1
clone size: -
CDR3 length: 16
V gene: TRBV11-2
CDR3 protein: CASSIRRGLAGNEQFF

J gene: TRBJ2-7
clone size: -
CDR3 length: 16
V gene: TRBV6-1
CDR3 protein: CASSGGTANPTDEQYF

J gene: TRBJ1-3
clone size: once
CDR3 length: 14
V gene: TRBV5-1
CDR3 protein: CASTSTGPGNTIYF

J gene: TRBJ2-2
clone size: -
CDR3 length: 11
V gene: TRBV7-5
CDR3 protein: CVRSFTGELFF

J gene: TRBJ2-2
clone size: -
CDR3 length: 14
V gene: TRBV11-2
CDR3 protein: CASSLGSGPGELFF